This T cell receptor beta chain originates from a study of vaccination and CD4 T cells after COVID-19 (dated 2022 in TCRdb). For the wider study: SARS-CoV-2 positivity had been established in the convalescent patients by nasal swab PCR, and mild disease was recorded in several of these patients and severe disease in one. Post-COVID blood samples were collected from convalescent patients a median of about 92 days after diagnosis, with a range of roughly 35 to 161 days. Participants got two doses of the Pfizer-BioNTech BNT162b2 vaccine (n=8) or two doses of the Moderna mRNA-1273 vaccine (n=2). As controls, cultures received a CEFX viral epitope pool (the positive control), an HIV-1 Nef peptide pool (the negative control), or no peptide at all. For stimulating the cultures, overlapping spike peptide pools were used, derived from SARS-CoV-2 as well as from the common cold coronaviruses HCoV-NL63, HCoV-OC43 and HCoV-229E. In roughly 10 COVID-19 convalescent patients and several infection-naive healthy vaccine recipients, the spike-specific CD4+ TCR repertoire before mRNA vaccination was compared with the repertoire after mRNA vaccination. Post-vaccine blood samples were taken a median of around 70 days after the second vaccine dose, with a range of roughly 13 to 250 days. In the convalescent cohort there were six males and four females, among whom were two Hispanic individuals, seven Caucasians, two Asians and one multiracial person. Overall results and qualifications from the work: In convalescent patients, a median 86.3% of post-vaccine SARS-CoV-2-reactive clones were detected only after vaccination, and vaccine-specific priming was suggested by this finding. An increase in the median number of SARS-CoV-2-reactive clonotypes from approximately 20 after infection to 38 after vaccination was observed, but the change was not found to be significant. Of the vaccine-specific clones found in convalescent patients, nearly all (304 of 307) were mono-reactive for SARS-CoV-2 spike instead of being cross-reactive with common cold coronaviruses. Only a relatively small number of convalescent patients were included in the study, and early timepoints following natural infection were not analyzed.

Looking up the germline V gene (reference sequence) yields CDR1 DFQATT and CDR2 SNEGSKA. The V end loses 6 bases and the J end loses 1 base, and a stretch of 15 bases separates them. The cysteine opens and the phenylalanine closes a CDR3 of 14 amino acids. The CDR3 DNA has 42 bases and is translated from base 1. Library preparation was by PCR. DNA from cultured CD4+ T cells underwent TCR sequencing with the Oncomine TCR Beta short-read assay at the Johns Hopkins FTIC core. The QIAamp micro DNA kit was used to extract genomic DNA from the cultured CD4+ T cells. Oncomine TCR Beta libraries from cultured CD4+ T cells were pooled with unique dual indexes and sequenced on an Illumina iSeq 100. Processing in the source paper ran as follows. Non-productive sequences were filtered out, and CDR3s that did not start with C, did not end with F or W, or were shorter than 7 amino acids were discarded. The MANAFEST web application was used to identify antigen-specific clonotypes by comparing peptide-stimulated wells against reference wells and other culture wells. For a clone to be called positive, the clone needed an FDR below 0.05, an odds ratio above 5, and a productive frequency above 0.1% in at least two of three replicate wells. Clonotypes that were significantly expanded in both SARS-CoV-2 spike wells and at least one common cold coronavirus spike condition were defined as cross-reactive. Using R version 3.6.1, CDR3 homology was evaluated through Levenshtein distances (stringdist) along with unrooted phylogenetic trees (ape). TCRdb reran the public reads through fastp at Q25 and MiXCR, keeping productive beta chains. Rows are combined by CDR3 protein, so each entry shows the most common genes and DNA. TCRdb, not the original authors, processed these V and J calls. The sample table shows 11,000 or so distinct CDR3 sequences, and approximately 60% are seen once. The top ten clonotypes cover around 15% of the sample.

The treatment or condition label for this specimen denotes: approximately nine-day PBMC culture with coronavirus spike peptide pools or control peptides (ViraFEST assay). The study used the ViraFEST assay, which expanded antigen-specific T cells with peptide pools and then identified expanded clonotypes by TCR sequencing. The positive SARS-CoV-2 PCR tests of the convalescent patients were dated from March to December 2020, before the Alpha, Beta and Delta variants emerged in the United States. Each well held millions of PBMCs cultured with roughly 10 ug/ml peptide pools in IMDM containing 5% human AB serum and around 10 IU/ml IL-2. Half of the culture medium was replaced with fresh IL-2-containing medium on days 3 and 7. After around 11 days of culture, CD4+ T cells were isolated by negative selection using the EasySep CD4+ T cell isolation kit. Ficoll-Paque Plus gradient centrifugation was used to isolate PBMCs from whole blood, and the isolated PBMCs were then either used fresh or cryopreserved at -140C. Culture conditions were generally each tested in triplicate wells.

This clonotype has a single count. What antigen it recognizes has not been identified. There are no base qualities to consult, and no much larger clone falls within one base. A single read makes a weak case. The receptor comes from a human donor who had recovered from COVID-19. The sequenced sample was CD4+ T cells from blood, cultured in vitro. The rearrangement combines TRBV20-1 with TRBJ2-5; no D gene call is confident. CDR3 region: CSATPAEFQETQYF. The DNA reads TGCAGTGCCACCCCGGCCGAGTTCCAAGAGACCCAGTACTTC.